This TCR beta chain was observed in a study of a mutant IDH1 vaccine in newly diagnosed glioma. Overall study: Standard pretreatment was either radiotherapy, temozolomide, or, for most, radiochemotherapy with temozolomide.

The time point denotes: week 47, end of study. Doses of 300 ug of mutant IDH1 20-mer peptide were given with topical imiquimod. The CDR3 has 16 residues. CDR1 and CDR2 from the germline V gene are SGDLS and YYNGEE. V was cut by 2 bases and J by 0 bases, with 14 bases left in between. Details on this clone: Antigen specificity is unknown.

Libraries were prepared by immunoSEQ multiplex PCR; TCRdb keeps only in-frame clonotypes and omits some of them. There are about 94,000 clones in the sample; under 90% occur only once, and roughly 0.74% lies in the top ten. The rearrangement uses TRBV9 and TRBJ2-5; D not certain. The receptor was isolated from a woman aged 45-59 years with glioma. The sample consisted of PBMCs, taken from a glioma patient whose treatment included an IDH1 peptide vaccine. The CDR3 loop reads CASSVTSGRNQETQYF. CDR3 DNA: TGTGCCAGCAGCGTGACCTCAGGACGGAACCAAGAGACCCAGTACTTC.